A selection of T cell receptor beta chains follows, all from one sample in a study of control samples from healthy donors and cancer patients. This table comes from immunoSEQ multiplex PCR, and its TCRdb copy is limited to in-frame clones, with some not included. The table shows 65,000 to 80,000 clones, with around nine tenths occurring only once. The sample was PBMCs. These receptors came from a woman aged 45 to 65 with colorectal cancer. The CDR3 runs from the conserved cysteine through the conserved F or W. A D gene is named only where the DNA matches it firmly.

v_call: TRBV7-2
d_call: TRBD2
j_call: TRBJ2-1
cdr3_aa: CASSLVAGARWNEQFF

v_call: TRBV18
d_call: TRBD1
j_call: TRBJ1-5
cdr3_aa: CASSPTGTGGNSNQPQHF

v_call: TRBV6-1
d_call: NA
j_call: TRBJ1-1
cdr3_aa: CASSEGWSTEAFF

v_call: TRBV10-2
d_call: NA
j_call: TRBJ1-2
cdr3_aa: CATSGGGFYGYTF

v_call: TRBV12-3/TRBV12-4
d_call: NA
j_call: TRBJ2-5
cdr3_aa: CASSVGETQYF

v_call: TRBV7-2
d_call: NA
j_call: TRBJ1-1
cdr3_aa: CASRLNTEAFF

v_call: TRBV30
d_call: NA
j_call: TRBJ1-6
cdr3_aa: CAWSVNSYNSPLHF

v_call: TRBV6-6
d_call: NA
j_call: TRBJ1-2
cdr3_aa: CASSPQGDDGYTF

v_call: TRBV3-1/TRBV3-2
d_call: NA
j_call: TRBJ2-5
cdr3_aa: CASSPSRGGKTQYF

v_call: TRBV19
d_call: NA
j_call: TRBJ1-5
cdr3_aa: CASSISLGQPQHF

v_call: TRBV9
d_call: NA
j_call: TRBJ1-3
cdr3_aa: CASSGNTGPRSGPGGNTIYF

v_call: TRBV5-6
d_call: NA
j_call: TRBJ2-2
cdr3_aa: CASSLGSGELFF

v_call: TRBV5-6
d_call: TRBD2
j_call: TRBJ2-2
cdr3_aa: CASSTSGGTGELFF

v_call: TRBV18
d_call: NA
j_call: TRBJ1-1
cdr3_aa: CASARGAQTEAFF

v_call: TRBV19
d_call: TRBD1
j_call: TRBJ1-6
cdr3_aa: CASNNRGSGNSPLHF

v_call: TRBV2
d_call: NA
j_call: TRBJ2-5
cdr3_aa: CASEVAQETQYF